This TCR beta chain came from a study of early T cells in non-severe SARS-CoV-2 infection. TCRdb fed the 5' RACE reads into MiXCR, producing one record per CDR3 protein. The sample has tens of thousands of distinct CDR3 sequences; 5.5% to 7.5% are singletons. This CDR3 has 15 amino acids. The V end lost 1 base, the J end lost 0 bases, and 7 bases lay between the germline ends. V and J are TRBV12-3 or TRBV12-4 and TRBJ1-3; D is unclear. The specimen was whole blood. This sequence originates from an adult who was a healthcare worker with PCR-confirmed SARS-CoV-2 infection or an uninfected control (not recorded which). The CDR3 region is CASSLVASSGNTIYF. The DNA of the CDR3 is TGTGCCAGCAGTTTAGTAGCTAGCTCTGGAAACACCATATATTTT.